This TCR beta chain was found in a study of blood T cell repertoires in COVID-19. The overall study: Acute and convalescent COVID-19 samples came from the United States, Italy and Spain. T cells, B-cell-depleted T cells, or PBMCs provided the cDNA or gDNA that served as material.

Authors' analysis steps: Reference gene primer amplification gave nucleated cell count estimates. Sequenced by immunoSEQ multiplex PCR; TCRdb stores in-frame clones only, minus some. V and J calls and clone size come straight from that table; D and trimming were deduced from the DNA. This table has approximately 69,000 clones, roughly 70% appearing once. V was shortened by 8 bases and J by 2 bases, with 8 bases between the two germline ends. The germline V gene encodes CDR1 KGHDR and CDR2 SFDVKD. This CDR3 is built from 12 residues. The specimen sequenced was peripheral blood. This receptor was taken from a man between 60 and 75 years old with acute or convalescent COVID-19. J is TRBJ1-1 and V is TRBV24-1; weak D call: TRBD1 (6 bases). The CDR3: CATKGVNTEAFF. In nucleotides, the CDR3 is TGTGCCACCAAGGGGGTTAACACTGAAGCTTTCTTT.